This TCR beta chain was sequenced for a study of T-cell reconstitution after alpha-beta-depleted transplantation in children. Study conclusions and caveats: The study reportedly traced alpha-beta T cells about two months after transplant to several hundred expanded graft clones.

The CDR3 is 17 residues long. V shed 2 bases and J 0 bases; nucleotides not matched to a gene: 4. Germline loops: CDR1 KGHSH, CDR2 LQKENI. Unique molecular identifiers were incorporated during preparation of the TCRbeta library. In TCRdb, the PCR reads were re-called with MiXCR into one record per CDR3 protein. The table has over 120,000 distinct CDR3 sequences, about 8.8% seen once. Note on this clonotype: Its antigen is still unknown.

The sequences come from PBMCs, mostly from graft donor cells, collected 180 days after TCRalphabeta/CD19-depleted stem cell transplant. This chain connects TRBV18 to TRBJ2-6; 7 bases map to TRBD1. The clonotype originates from a female patient aged 2 to 10 who had a stem cell transplant for congenital amegakaryocytic thrombocytopenia, so the T cells may come from the graft donor. CDR3 loop: CASSPGDSLSGANVLTF. In DNA form, the CDR3 reads TGTGCCAGCTCACCAGGGGACAGCCTCTCTGGGGCCAACGTCCTGACTTTC.